The rows below give T cell receptor beta chains drawn from one sample of a study of control samples from healthy donors and cancer patients. Clones were sequenced by immunoSEQ multiplex PCR, and TCRdb holds only the in-frame ones, with some missing. The table shows under 85,000 clones, with about 80% occurring only once. Sequenced input: PBMCs. These receptors all stem from a woman aged 45-65 years with lung cancer. Each CDR3 is given with its conserved first and last residue. The D gene is left open where the match is weak. Clone sizes are given selectively: once, few, many, or a class where the clone is expanded.

D: -
size: -
V: TRBV18
J: TRBJ1-1
DNA: TGTGCCAGCTCACCAGGGGACGAAGCTTTCTTT
CDR3: CASSPGDEAFF

D: -
size: -
V: TRBV20-1
J: TRBJ1-5
DNA: TGCAGTGCTAGTACGGAAGGGGGTCAGCCCCAGCATTTT
CDR3: CSASTEGGQPQHF

D: -
size: -
V: TRBV28
J: TRBJ1-2
DNA: TGTGCCAGCAGTTTTGGGAAGCGGGGCTACACCTTC
CDR3: CASSFGKRGYTF

D: -
size: -
V: TRBV14
J: TRBJ1-1
DNA: TGTGCCAGCAGCCGCCTAACAGGAAGCAACACTGAAGCTTTCTTT
CDR3: CASSRLTGSNTEAFF

D: TRBD1
size: -
V: TRBV3-1/TRBV3-2
J: TRBJ2-6
DNA: TGTGCCAGCAGCCAGGTCAGACAGGGCTGGGCCAACGTCCTGACTTTC
CDR3: CASSQVRQGWANVLTF

D: TRBD1
size: -
V: TRBV2
J: TRBJ1-1
DNA: TGTGCCAGCGGAAACAGGGGGAACACTGAAGCTTTCTTT
CDR3: CASGNRGNTEAFF

D: -
size: -
V: TRBV18
J: TRBJ2-3
DNA: TGTGCCAGCTCAGCTTTAGCGTCAGATACGCAGTATTTT
CDR3: CASSALASDTQYF

D: -
size: once
V: TRBV7-2
J: TRBJ1-1
DNA: TGTGCCAGCAGCTTCGGGGAGGACACTGAAGCTTTCTTT
CDR3: CASSFGEDTEAFF

D: TRBD2
size: -
V: TRBV9
J: TRBJ2-1
DNA: TGTGCCAGCAGCTTACCAATTGGAGGCGGGGGGCTCTACAATGAGCAGTTCTTC
CDR3: CASSLPIGGGGLYNEQFF

D: TRBD1
size: few
V: TRBV11-2
J: TRBJ2-3
DNA: TGTGCCAGCAGCTGGGAACAGGGGAGAGCAACAGATACGCAGTATTTT
CDR3: CASSWEQGRATDTQYF

D: TRBD2
size: -
V: TRBV2
J: TRBJ2-5
DNA: TGTGCCAGCCGGGACGGGGGGGCAGTAGAGACCCAGTACTTC
CDR3: CASRDGGAVETQYF

D: -
size: -
V: TRBV7-2
J: TRBJ1-6
DNA: TGTGCCAGCAGCTTATTGGGGCTTAATTCACCCCTCCACTTT
CDR3: CASSLLGLNSPLHF

D: TRBD1
size: -
V: TRBV27
J: TRBJ1-2
DNA: TGTGCCAGCAGTTTAATCCCCGGGACAGGGCGCGCCCCCACCTTC
CDR3: CASSLIPGTGRAPTF

D: -
size: -
V: TRBV5-4
J: TRBJ1-1
DNA: TGTGCCAGCAGCTTGGATGGGGTCGGCACTGAAGCTTTCTTT
CDR3: CASSLDGVGTEAFF

D: TRBD1
size: -
V: TRBV30
J: TRBJ2-1
DNA: TGTGCCTGGAGCGTACAGGGGTCGATGGGCCACACGTTCTTC
CDR3: CAWSVQGSMGHTFF

D: -
size: -
V: TRBV4-3
J: TRBJ2-7
DNA: TGCGCCAGCAGCCAAGATACGGGCATCTCCTACGAGCAGTACTTC
CDR3: CASSQDTGISYEQYF

D: -
size: -
V: TRBV11-3
J: TRBJ1-1
DNA: TGTGCCAGCAGCTTAAGGGGGGGCGGGAACACTGAAGCTTTCTTT
CDR3: CASSLRGGGNTEAFF

D: TRBD1
size: -
V: TRBV7-9
J: TRBJ2-3
DNA: TGTGCCAGCAGCCTACTCGGACAGGGGAGCACAGATACGCAGTATTTT
CDR3: CASSLLGQGSTDTQYF

D: -
size: -
V: TRBV20-1
J: TRBJ1-4
DNA: TGCAGTGCTAGTAACAGAAGAAGCTCTAATGAAAAACTGTTTTTT
CDR3: CSASNRRSSNEKLFF

D: TRBD1
size: -
V: TRBV4-3
J: TRBJ1-1
DNA: TGCGCCAGCAGAGACAGGGTGCGGGGGTCTGAAGCTTTCTTT
CDR3: CASRDRVRGSEAFF

D: -
size: -
V: TRBV7-2
J: TRBJ1-2
DNA: TGTGCCAGCAGCATCGGACTCACCTATGGCTACACCTTC
CDR3: CASSIGLTYGYTF

D: TRBD1
size: -
V: TRBV28
J: TRBJ2-5
DNA: TGTGCCAGCAGTAGGGGACAGCAAGAGACCCAGTACTTC
CDR3: CASSRGQQETQYF

D: TRBD1
size: -
V: TRBV6-6
J: TRBJ1-2
DNA: TGTGCCAGCAGAACCACAGGGGTAGGGGGCTACACCTTC
CDR3: CASRTTGVGGYTF

D: -
size: -
V: TRBV5-8
J: TRBJ1-2
DNA: TGTGCCAGCAGCCGGTCGAGTAACTATGGCTACACCTTC
CDR3: CASSRSSNYGYTF

D: -
size: -
V: TRBV30
J: TRBJ2-3
DNA: TGTGCCTGGATGGCAGCTAGCACAGATACGCAGTATTTT
CDR3: CAWMAASTDTQYF

D: -
size: -
V: TRBV6-4
J: TRBJ2-6
DNA: TGTGCCAGCAGTGAGCCCGCTGGGGCCAACGTCCTGACTTTC
CDR3: CASSEPAGANVLTF

D: -
size: -
V: TRBV19
J: TRBJ1-1
DNA: TGTGCCAGTACTTATAACCGGGCGACGACTGAAGCTTTCTTT
CDR3: CASTYNRATTEAFF

D: -
size: -
V: TRBV5-5
J: TRBJ1-2
DNA: TGTGCCAGCAGCCGTCTCGAAGAGGGTAAGGGCTACACCTTC
CDR3: CASSRLEEGKGYTF

D: -
size: -
V: TRBV27
J: TRBJ1-1
DNA: TGTGCCAGCAGTTTAAGGAAAGGGTTTGAAGCTTTCTTT
CDR3: CASSLRKGFEAFF

D: TRBD2
size: once
V: TRBV6-5
J: TRBJ2-7
DNA: TGTGCCAGCAGTCCGGGACTACACTCCTACGAGCAGTACTTC
CDR3: CASSPGLHSYEQYF

D: -
size: -
V: TRBV5-4
J: TRBJ2-2
DNA: TGTGCCAGCAGCTTGGCTCCGGGACTCTCGAACACCGGGGAGCTGTTTTTT
CDR3: CASSLAPGLSNTGELFF

D: TRBD1
size: once
V: TRBV18
J: TRBJ1-5
DNA: TGTGCCAGCTCACAGGACAGGGGCCGCAATCAGCCCCAGCATTTT
CDR3: CASSQDRGRNQPQHF

D: TRBD1
size: -
V: TRBV5-4
J: TRBJ2-7
DNA: TGTGCCAGCAGCTCGCCGGCTGGACAGGGGGACGAGCAGTACTTC
CDR3: CASSSPAGQGDEQYF

D: -
size: -
V: TRBV7-9
J: TRBJ1-1
DNA: TGTGCCAGCTCGTCGACAGGGAACACTGAAGCTTTCTTT
CDR3: CASSSTGNTEAFF

D: -
size: once
V: TRBV9
J: TRBJ2-3
DNA: TGTGCCAGCAGCACCCGGGCAGGGCAGAGCACAGATACGCAGTATTTT
CDR3: CASSTRAGQSTDTQYF

D: -
size: -
V: TRBV3-1/TRBV3-2
J: TRBJ2-7
DNA: TGTGCCAGCAGCCGTAATCCAGGGGCCTACGAGCAGTACTTC
CDR3: CASSRNPGAYEQYF

D: -
size: few
V: TRBV29-1
J: TRBJ1-2
DNA: TGCAGCTCCGAAGGGGGAATCGACTATGGCTACACCTTC
CDR3: CSSEGGIDYGYTF

D: -
size: -
V: TRBV4-1
J: TRBJ2-3
DNA: TGCGCCAGCAGCCAAGAACAGGGAAGGGATACGCAGTATTTT
CDR3: CASSQEQGRDTQYF

D: -
size: -
V: TRBV5-8
J: TRBJ1-2
DNA: TGTGCCAGCAGCTTTAAGGGCCGAGACCTCTATGGCTACACCTTC
CDR3: CASSFKGRDLYGYTF

D: -
size: -
V: TRBV5-6
J: TRBJ2-3
DNA: TGTGCCAGCACCACCGTGGACAGCCGCACAGATACGCAGTATTTT
CDR3: CASTTVDSRTDTQYF

D: -
size: once
V: TRBV28
J: TRBJ1-6
DNA: TGTGCCAGCAGTTTAGCACAGTCGTCACCCCTCCACTTT
CDR3: CASSLAQSSPLHF

D: -
size: -
V: TRBV6-5
J: TRBJ2-7
DNA: TGTGCCAGCAGTTACTTCGGGGGAAGGAGCTACGAGCAGTACTTC
CDR3: CASSYFGGRSYEQYF

D: TRBD1
size: -
V: TRBV5-1
J: TRBJ2-7
DNA: TGCGCCAGCAGCTTGGGGCTACCGACAGGGTTTCAGAACGAGCAGTACTTC
CDR3: CASSLGLPTGFQNEQYF

D: -
size: -
V: TRBV7-9
J: TRBJ2-4
DNA: TGTGCCAGCAGCTTAGTCGACAGGACCAAAAACATTCAGTACTTC
CDR3: CASSLVDRTKNIQYF

D: -
size: -
V: TRBV12-5
J: TRBJ2-6
DNA: TGTGCTAGTGGTTTCTCTGGGGCCAACGTCCTGACTTTC
CDR3: CASGFSGANVLTF

D: -
size: -
V: TRBV7-2
J: TRBJ2-5
DNA: TGTGCCAGCAGCTTAGCGGGACTGCAAGAGACCCAGTACTTC
CDR3: CASSLAGLQETQYF

D: TRBD1
size: -
V: TRBV5-5
J: TRBJ1-2
DNA: TGTGCCAGCAGAACCGGGACAGGGGGTTATGGCTACACCTTC
CDR3: CASRTGTGGYGYTF

D: -
size: once
V: TRBV7-2
J: TRBJ1-5
DNA: TGTGCCAGCAGCTCCAGGACGGGGAATCAGCCCCAGCATTTT
CDR3: CASSSRTGNQPQHF

D: -
size: once
V: TRBV5-1
J: TRBJ2-6
DNA: TGCGCCAGCAGCCTTGCTTCCGTCTCTGGGGCCAACGTCCTGACTTTC
CDR3: CASSLASVSGANVLTF

D: -
size: once
V: TRBV6-5
J: TRBJ2-7
DNA: TGTGCCAGCAGGATTCAATACGAGCAGTACTTC
CDR3: CASRIQYEQYF

D: -
size: -
V: TRBV7-9
J: TRBJ1-6
DNA: TGTGCCAGCAGCTTAGGTCGGGGGGCGTATCTTTATAATTCACCCCTCCACTTT
CDR3: CASSLGRGAYLYNSPLHF

D: -
size: -
V: TRBV11-1
J: TRBJ1-2
DNA: TGTGCCAGCAGCCCTGGCGGGACACGGCCGTTCTATGGCTACACCTTC
CDR3: CASSPGGTRPFYGYTF

D: -
size: few
V: TRBV9
J: TRBJ1-5
DNA: TGTGCCAGCAGCGGGGACGGAGCCCCCAATCAGCCCCAGCATTTT
CDR3: CASSGDGAPNQPQHF

D: TRBD1
size: -
V: TRBV19
J: TRBJ1-4
DNA: TGTGCCAGTAGTCCTAGCTCCGGACAGGCCGCAACTAATGAAAAACTGTTTTTT
CDR3: CASSPSSGQAATNEKLFF

D: -
size: -
V: TRBV30
J: TRBJ1-2
DNA: TGTGCCTGGACGGGCCTTGGCTATGGCTACACCTTC
CDR3: CAWTGLGYGYTF